This T cell receptor (beta chain) was documented in a study of blood T cell repertoires in COVID-19 (dated by TCRdb to 2020 to 2022). Concerning the study at large: The collaborator samples originated in the United States, Italy and Spain and spanned the acute and convalescent phases of COVID-19. A freely available public database, intended as a resource for researchers studying the immune response to SARS-CoV-2, is where the repertoires were released. The dataset comprised deeply sampled blood TCRbeta repertoires from subjects exposed to, actively infected with, or recovered from COVID-19. The samples were drawn from the first 160 participants of the ongoing ImmuneRACE study and from about 1,200 subjects provided by 6 global collaborators. Nearly every sample came with metadata listing a de-identified subject ID, COVID-19 status, age in years and sex. HLA class I and class II types, where available, came from metadata supplied by the sample provider rather than from assay-based typing. The material from the prospective study consisted of cDNA or gDNA derived from T cells, B-cell-depleted T cells, or PBMCs. What the study reported, not specific to this receptor: The amount of clinical and demographic metadata varied by source and participant and was provided uncurated.

V is pruned by 6 bases and J by 5 bases, leaving 4 bases of the junction without a gene match. From cysteine to phenylalanine, the CDR3 is 12 amino acids long. Only the CDR3 DNA is retained, 36 bases long and in frame from the first base. CDR1 and CDR2, per the germline V gene, are ENHRY and SYGVKD. The collaborating institutions used their own protocols to collect whole blood in K2EDTA tubes. For TCRbeta analysis, collaborators shipped samples in one of three forms: frozen whole blood, isolated PBMCs, or DNA extracted from either of those sample types. The immunoSEQ Assay, a bias-controlled multiplex PCR, was used to amplify TCRbeta CDR3 regions from genomic DNA. In the source study's methods: The number of nucleated cells in each sample was estimated by amplification of reference gene primers within the assay. To quantify the absolute abundance of each unique TCRbeta CDR3 rearrangement, sequence reads were collapsed and filtered. For each sample, productive Simpson clonality was calculated by taking the square root of Simpson's diversity index across productive rearrangements. What TCRdb holds here is the immuneACCESS table cut down to in-frame rearrangements. Part of the clones is not present; checked against another copy, under half of the missing clones reflect an unresolved V gene, and the others are unexplained. V, J and clone size were drawn from that table, and D and trimming were deduced from the DNA. This sample comprises approximately 230,000 clones, 83% of them detected only once. The ten largest clones represent around 6% of the sample.

Comment on this clone: Its cognate antigen has yet to be identified. No much larger clonotype is one base removed from it; base qualities were not supplied.

Sequencing used peripheral blood. In this chain, TRBV10-3 is recombined with TRBJ2-7; 7 of the junction bases match TRBD2. The clonotype was recovered from a man at least 80 years old with acute or convalescent COVID-19. CDR3 protein: CAISGRSDEQYF. The bases read TGTGCCATCAGCGGGAGGTCGGACGAGCAGTACTTC.